The source of this T cell receptor (beta chain) is a study of PD-L1 blockade in urothelial cancer. The V end lost 4 bases, the J end lost 2 bases, and 11 bases lay between the germline ends. Germline CDR1 SQVTM, CDR2 ANQGSEA. The CDR3 length is 13 residues. Stated time point: pretreatment peripheral blood. The table lists this clone with a few counts. Method: immunoSEQ multiplex PCR; TCRdb's copy keeps in-frame clones and lacks some. The table includes tens of thousands of clones, over 65% detected once. Sequencing was performed on PBMCs, taken around atezolizumab (anti-PD-L1) treatment. The sequence was obtained from a man between 60 and 75 years old with urothelial cancer. This chain joins TRBV29-1 and TRBJ1-1; D call uncertain. The CDR3 protein is CSVGAGFNTEAFF. CDR3 bases: TGCAGCGTTGGTGCGGGGTTCAACACTGAAGCTTTCTTT.